This paragraph covers one T cell receptor beta chain sequence. The sample comes from a study of blood T cell repertoires in COVID-19. Study-level information: Samples came from the United States, Italy and Spain, spanning acute and convalescent COVID-19. T cells, B-cell-depleted T cells, or PBMCs supplied cDNA or gDNA.

V lost 1 base and J 16 bases, leaving 17 bases between the germline ends. This CDR3 has 14 amino acids. Germline values: CDR1 LGHDT, CDR2 YNNKEL (reference sequence). Authors' methods: Amplified reference gene primers provided the basis for estimating nucleated cell counts. Assay: immunoSEQ multiplex PCR; the TCRdb copy retains only in-frame clones and omits some. The DNA was the basis for D and trimming; V, J and clone size are from that table. This sample has roughly 88,000 clones; roughly 72% occur once, and the top ten carry roughly 25%. Sequencing was done on a sample of peripheral blood. This TCR derives from a woman aged 55 to 70 in a cohort sampled during active or convalescent COVID-19. This chain connects TRBV3-1 (or the pseudogene TRBV3-2) to TRBJ1-6; D might be TRBD1 (5 bases). CDR3 in amino acids: CASSQATTRTQLHF. The CDR3 DNA reads TGTGCCAGCAGCCAAGCTACAACCCGGACACAACTCCACTTT.